This T cell receptor beta chain is from a study of CD8 T cells in ankylosing spondylitis. The study's findings and limits: What appeared characteristic of ankylosing spondylitis blood was a TCR beta motif of eight highly homologous variants. Reactive arthritis synovial fluid and blood were previously reported to contain some motif variants. Matched ankylosing spondylitis synovial fluid reportedly contained a significantly enriched population of disease-linked clones.

This clonotype has a handful of counts. The antigen remains undetermined. TCRdb called the 5' RACE reads again in MiXCR, with one record for every CDR3 protein. The profile covers more than 500,000 distinct CDR3 sequences, with roughly 5.2% appearing a single time and around 3.5% taken by the ten largest. Trimming cost V 5 bases and J 6 bases; bases outside gene matches: 10. Germline V CDR1 and CDR2: SGHAT, FQNNGV. The CDR3 runs 14 residues. Material: blood, either unsorted or a sorted T cell fraction (not recorded which). This chain connects TRBV11-2 to TRBJ2-7; 7 bases are shared with TRBD2. The clonotype originates from a male donor with ankylosing spondylitis. The CDR3 spells CASSPIPGGGEQYF. The CDR3 DNA reads as TGTGCCAGCAGCCCCATTCCGGGAGGAGGCGAGCAGTACTTC.